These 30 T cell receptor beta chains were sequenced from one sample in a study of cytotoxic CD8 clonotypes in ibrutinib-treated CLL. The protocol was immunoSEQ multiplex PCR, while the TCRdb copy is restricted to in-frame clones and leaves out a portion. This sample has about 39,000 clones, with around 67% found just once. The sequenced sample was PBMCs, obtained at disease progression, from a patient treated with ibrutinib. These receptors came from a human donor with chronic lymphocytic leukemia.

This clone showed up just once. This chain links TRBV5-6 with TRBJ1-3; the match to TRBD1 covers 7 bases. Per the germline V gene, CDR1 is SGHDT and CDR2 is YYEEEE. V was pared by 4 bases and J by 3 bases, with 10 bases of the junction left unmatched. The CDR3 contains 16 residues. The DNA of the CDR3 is TGTGCCAGCAGCCCACCTACAGGGGAAGGTGGAAACACCATATATTTT. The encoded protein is CASSPPTGEGGNTIYF.

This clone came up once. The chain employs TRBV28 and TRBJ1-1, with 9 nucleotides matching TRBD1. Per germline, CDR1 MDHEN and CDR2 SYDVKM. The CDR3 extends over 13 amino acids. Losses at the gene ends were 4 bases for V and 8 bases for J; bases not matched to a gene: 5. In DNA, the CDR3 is TGTGCCAGCAGTTCCGGGGGGACAGGGGAAGCTTTCTTT. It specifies CASSSGGTGEAFF.

CDR3 sequence reads: CASSLFGGYEQYF. As DNA, the CDR3 is TGTGCCAGCAGCCTCTTCGGGGGGTACGAGCAGTACTTC. This chain uses TRBV11-2 with TRBJ2-7; 7 bases match TRBD2. This CDR3 is built from 13 residues. CDR1 is SGHAT and CDR2 is FQNNGV in the germline V gene. With 5 bases clipped from V and 4 bases from J, the junction kept 5 bases outside the gene matches.

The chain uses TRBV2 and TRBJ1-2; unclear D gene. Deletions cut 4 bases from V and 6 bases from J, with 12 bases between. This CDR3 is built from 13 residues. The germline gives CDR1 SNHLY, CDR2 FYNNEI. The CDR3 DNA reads TGTGCCAGCAGTGCGCGGGGTTCGGATGGCTACACCTTC. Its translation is CASSARGSDGYTF.

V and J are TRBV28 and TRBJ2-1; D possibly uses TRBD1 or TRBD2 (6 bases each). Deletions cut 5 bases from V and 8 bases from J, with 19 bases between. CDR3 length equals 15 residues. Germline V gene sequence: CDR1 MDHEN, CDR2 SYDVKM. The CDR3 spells CASSPLGGGRDEQFF. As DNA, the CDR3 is TGTGCCAGCAGTCCCCTCGGTGGGGGGCGGGATGAGCAGTTCTTC. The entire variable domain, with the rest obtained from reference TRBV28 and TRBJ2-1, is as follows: DVKVTQSSRYLVKRTGEKVFLECVQDMDHENMFWYRQDPGLGLRLIYFSYDVKMKEKGDIPEGYSVSREKKERFSLILESASTNQTSMYLCASSPLGGGRDEQFFGPGTRLTVL.

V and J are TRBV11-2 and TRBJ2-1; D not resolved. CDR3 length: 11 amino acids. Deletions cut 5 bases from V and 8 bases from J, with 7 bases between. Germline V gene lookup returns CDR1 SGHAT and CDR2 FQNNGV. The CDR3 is CASSPADEQFF. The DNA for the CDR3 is TGTGCCAGCAGCCCCGCCGATGAGCAGTTCTTC.

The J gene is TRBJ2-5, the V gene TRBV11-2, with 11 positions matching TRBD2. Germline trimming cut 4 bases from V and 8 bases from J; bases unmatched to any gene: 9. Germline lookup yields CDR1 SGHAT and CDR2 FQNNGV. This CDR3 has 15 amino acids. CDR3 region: CASSSGTSGRVTQYF. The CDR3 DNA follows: TGTGCCAGCAGCTCCGGGACTAGCGGCCGAGTAACCCAGTACTTC.

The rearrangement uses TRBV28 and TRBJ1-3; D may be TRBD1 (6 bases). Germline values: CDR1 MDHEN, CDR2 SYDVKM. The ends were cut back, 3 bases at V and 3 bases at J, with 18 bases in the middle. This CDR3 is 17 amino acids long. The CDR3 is CASSFWQGIRDGNTIYF. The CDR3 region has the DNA TGTGCCAGCAGTTTTTGGCAGGGGATACGAGATGGAAACACCATATATTTT. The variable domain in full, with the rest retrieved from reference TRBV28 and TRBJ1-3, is DVKVTQSSRYLVKRTGEKVFLECVQDMDHENMFWYRQDPGLGLRLIYFSYDVKMKEKGDIPEGYSVSREKKERFSLILESASTNQTSMYLCASSFWQGIRDGNTIYFGEGSWLTVV.

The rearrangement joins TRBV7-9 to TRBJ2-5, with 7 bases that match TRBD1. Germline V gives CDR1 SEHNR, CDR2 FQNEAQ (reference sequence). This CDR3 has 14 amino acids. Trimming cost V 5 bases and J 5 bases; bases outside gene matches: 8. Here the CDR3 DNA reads TGTGCCAGCAGCACCGGACAGGTACCCGAGACCCAGTACTTC. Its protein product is CASSTGQVPETQYF.

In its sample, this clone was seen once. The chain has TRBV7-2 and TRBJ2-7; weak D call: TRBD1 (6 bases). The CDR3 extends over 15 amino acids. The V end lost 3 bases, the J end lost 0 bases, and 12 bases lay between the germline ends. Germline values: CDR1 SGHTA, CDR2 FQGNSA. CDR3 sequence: CASSLFRGPSYEQYF. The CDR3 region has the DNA TGTGCCAGCAGCTTGTTCAGGGGCCCCTCCTACGAGCAGTACTTC.

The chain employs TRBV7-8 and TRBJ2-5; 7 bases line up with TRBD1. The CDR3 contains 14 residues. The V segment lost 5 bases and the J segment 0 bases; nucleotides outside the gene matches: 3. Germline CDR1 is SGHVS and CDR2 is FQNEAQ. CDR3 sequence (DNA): TGTGCCAGCAGCCCAGGGACAGACCAAGAGACCCAGTACTTC. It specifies CASSPGTDQETQYF.

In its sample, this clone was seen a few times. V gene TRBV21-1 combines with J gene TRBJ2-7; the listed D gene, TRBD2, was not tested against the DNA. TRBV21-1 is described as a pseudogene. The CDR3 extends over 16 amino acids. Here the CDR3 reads CASSKEGEEDDYEQYF. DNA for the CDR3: TGTGCCAGCAGCAAAGAGGGTGAGGAGGACGACTACGAGCAGTACTTC.

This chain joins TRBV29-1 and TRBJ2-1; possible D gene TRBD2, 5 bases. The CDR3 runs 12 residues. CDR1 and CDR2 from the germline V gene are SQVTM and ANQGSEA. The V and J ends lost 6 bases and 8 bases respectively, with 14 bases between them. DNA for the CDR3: TGCAGCGTACTCGGACTCGGGGATGAGCAGTTCTTC. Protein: CSVLGLGDEQFF.

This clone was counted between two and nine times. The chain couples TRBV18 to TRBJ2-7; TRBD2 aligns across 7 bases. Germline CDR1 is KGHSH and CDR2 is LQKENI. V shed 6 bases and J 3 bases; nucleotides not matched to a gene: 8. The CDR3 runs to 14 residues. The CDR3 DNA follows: TGTGCCAGCTCCCGTGGGGCGGGGGTCTACGAGCAGTACTTC. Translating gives CASSRGAGVYEQYF.

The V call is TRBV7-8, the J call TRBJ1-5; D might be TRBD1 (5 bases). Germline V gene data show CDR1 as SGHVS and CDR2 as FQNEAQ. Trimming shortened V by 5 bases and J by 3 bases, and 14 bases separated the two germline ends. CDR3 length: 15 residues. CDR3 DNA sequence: TGTGCCAGCAGCCCTATGCAGGGTTACAATCAGCCCCAGCATTTT. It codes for CASSPMQGYNQPQHF.

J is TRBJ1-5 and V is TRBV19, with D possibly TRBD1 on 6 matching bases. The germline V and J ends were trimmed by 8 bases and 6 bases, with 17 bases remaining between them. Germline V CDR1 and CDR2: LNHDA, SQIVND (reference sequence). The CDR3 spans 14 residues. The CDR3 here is CASSGQGTGQPQHF. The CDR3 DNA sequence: TGTGCCAGTTCCGGGCAGGGGACCGGTCAGCCCCAGCATTTT.

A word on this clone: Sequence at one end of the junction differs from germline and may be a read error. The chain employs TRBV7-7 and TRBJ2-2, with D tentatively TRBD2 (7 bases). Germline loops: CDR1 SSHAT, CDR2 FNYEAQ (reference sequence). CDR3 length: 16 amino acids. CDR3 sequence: CASSLASGGFNGELFF. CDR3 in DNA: TGTGCTAGCAGCTTAGCGTCGGGGGGCTTTAATGGGGAGCTGTTTTTT.

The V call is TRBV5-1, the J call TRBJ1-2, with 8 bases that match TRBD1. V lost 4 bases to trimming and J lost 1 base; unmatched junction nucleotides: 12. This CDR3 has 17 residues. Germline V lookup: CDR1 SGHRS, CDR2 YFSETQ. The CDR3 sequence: CASSPGQGTSYNYGYTF. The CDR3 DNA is TGCGCCAGCAGCCCCGGACAGGGCACCTCGTATAACTATGGCTACACCTTC.

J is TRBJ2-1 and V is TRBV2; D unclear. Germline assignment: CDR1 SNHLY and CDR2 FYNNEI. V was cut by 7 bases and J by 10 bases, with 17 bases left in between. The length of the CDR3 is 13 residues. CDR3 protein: CASTTGYGVEQFF. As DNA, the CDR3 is TGTGCCAGCACCACCGGATATGGTGTAGAGCAGTTCTTC.

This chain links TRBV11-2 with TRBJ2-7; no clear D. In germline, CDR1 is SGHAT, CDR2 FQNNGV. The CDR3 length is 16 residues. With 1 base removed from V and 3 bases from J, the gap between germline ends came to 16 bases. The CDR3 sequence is CASSLGQAAESYEQYF. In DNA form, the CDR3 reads TGTGCCAGCAGCTTAGGTCAAGCCGCAGAGAGCTACGAGCAGTACTTC.

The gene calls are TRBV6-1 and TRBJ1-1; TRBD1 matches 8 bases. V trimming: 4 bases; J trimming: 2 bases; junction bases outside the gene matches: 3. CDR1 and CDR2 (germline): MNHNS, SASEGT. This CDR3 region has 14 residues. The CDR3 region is CASSAGGLNTEAFF. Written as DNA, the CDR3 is TGTGCCAGCAGTGCAGGGGGCTTAAACACTGAAGCTTTCTTT.

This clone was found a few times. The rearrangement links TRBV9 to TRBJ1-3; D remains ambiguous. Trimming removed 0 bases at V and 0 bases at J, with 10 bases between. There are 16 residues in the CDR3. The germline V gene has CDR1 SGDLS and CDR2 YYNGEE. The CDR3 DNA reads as TGTGCCAGCAGCGTAGCTACACGGCCCTCTGGAAACACCATATATTTT. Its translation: CASSVATRPSGNTIYF.

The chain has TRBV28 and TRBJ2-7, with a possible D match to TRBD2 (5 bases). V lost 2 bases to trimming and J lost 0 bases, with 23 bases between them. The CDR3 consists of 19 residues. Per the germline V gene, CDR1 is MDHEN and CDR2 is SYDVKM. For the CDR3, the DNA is TGTGCCAGCAGTTTAGCCGCCTCACGCAGCGGCAAAAGCTCCTACGAGCAGTACTTC. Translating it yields CASSLAASRSGKSSYEQYF. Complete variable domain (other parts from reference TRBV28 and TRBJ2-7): DVKVTQSSRYLVKRTGEKVFLECVQDMDHENMFWYRQDPGLGLRLIYFSYDVKMKEKGDIPEGYSVSREKKERFSLILESASTNQTSMYLCASSLAASRSGKSSYEQYFGPGTRLTVT.

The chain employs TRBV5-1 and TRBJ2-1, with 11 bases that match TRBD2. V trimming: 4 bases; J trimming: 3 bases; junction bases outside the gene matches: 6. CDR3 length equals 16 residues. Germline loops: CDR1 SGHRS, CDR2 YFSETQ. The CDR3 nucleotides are TGCGCCAGCAGCCCCGGACTAGCGGGTTACTACAATGAGCAGTTCTTC. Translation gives CASSPGLAGYYNEQFF.

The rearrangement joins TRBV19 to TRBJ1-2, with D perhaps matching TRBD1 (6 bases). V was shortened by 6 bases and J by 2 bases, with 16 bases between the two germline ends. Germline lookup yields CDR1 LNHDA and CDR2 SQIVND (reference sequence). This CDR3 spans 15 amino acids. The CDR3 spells CASSSQGHRNYGYTF. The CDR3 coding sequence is TGTGCCAGTAGCAGCCAGGGGCACAGAAACTATGGCTACACCTTC.

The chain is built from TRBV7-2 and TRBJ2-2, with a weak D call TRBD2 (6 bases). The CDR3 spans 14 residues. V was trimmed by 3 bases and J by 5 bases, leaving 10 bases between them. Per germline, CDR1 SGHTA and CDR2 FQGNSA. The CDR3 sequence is CASSLEGYTGELFF. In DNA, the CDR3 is TGTGCCAGCAGCTTGGAGGGATATACCGGGGAGCTGTTTTTT.

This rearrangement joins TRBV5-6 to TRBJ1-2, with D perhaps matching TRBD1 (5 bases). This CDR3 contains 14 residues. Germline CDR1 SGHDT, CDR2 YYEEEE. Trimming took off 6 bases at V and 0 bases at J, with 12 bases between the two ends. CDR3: CASTAGPSNYGYTF. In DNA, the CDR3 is TGTGCCAGCACCGCGGGACCCTCTAACTATGGCTACACCTTC.

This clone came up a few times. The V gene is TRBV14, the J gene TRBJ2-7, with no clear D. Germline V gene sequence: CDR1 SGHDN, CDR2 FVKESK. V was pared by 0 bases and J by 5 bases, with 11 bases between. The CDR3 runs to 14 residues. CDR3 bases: TGTGCCAGCAGCCAAGATTGGGCTTGGGACGAGCAGTACTTC. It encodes CASSQDWAWDEQYF.

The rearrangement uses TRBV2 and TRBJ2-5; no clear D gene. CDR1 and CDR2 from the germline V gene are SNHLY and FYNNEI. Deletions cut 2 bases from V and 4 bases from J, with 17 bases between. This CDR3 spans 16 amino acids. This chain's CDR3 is CASSESRQPTGETQYF. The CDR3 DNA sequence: TGTGCCAGCAGTGAAAGCCGGCAACCGACCGGAGAGACCCAGTACTTC.

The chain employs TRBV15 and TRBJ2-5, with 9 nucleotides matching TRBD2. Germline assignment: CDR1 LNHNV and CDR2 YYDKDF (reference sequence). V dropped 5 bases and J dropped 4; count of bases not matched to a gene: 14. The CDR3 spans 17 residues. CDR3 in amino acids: CATSPEGGRAILETQYF. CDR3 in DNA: TGTGCCACCAGCCCTGAGGGCGGGAGGGCCATTCTAGAGACCCAGTACTTC.